The 11 T cell receptor beta chains reported below all come from one sample, sequenced in a study of T-cell reconstitution after alpha-beta-depleted transplantation in children. Construction of the TCRbeta library involved unique molecular identifiers. In TCRdb, the PCR reads were re-called with MiXCR into one record per CDR3 protein. The sample lists 800,000 to 1,000,000 distinct CDR3 sequences, roughly 31% occurring once. The input for sequencing was PBMCs, mostly from graft donor cells, taken 360 days after TCRalphabeta/CD19-depleted stem cell transplant. The receptors were gathered from a boy in the first two years of life who had a stem cell transplant for SCID, so the T cells may come from the graft donor.

The V and J genes are TRBV5-1 and TRBJ2-7; the match to TRBD1 covers 7 bases. CDR3 length: 14 residues. V shed 4 bases and J 6 bases; nucleotides not matched to a gene: 10. Looked up from germline, CDR1 is SGHRS and CDR2 is YFSETQ. The CDR3: CASSRSDRRTEQYF. DNA for the CDR3: TGCGCCAGCAGCCGCTCGGACAGGCGGACCGAGCAGTACTTC.

The J gene is TRBJ1-1, the V gene TRBV6-5; D uncertain. Germline loops: CDR1 MNHEY, CDR2 SVGAGI. V lost 6 bases, J lost 1 base, and 12 bases lay in between. CDR3 length equals 14 residues. The CDR3 nucleotides are TGTGCCAGCAGCTCTGAGTTGTGGAACACTGAAGCTTTCTTT. Residues: CASSSELWNTEAFF.

This clonotype was recorded a few times. V gene TRBV20-1 combines with J gene TRBJ2-7, with D perhaps TRBD1 or TRBD2 (5 bases each). The CDR3 runs 14 residues. Trimming shortened V by 5 bases and J by 1 base, and 15 bases separated the two germline ends. Germline V lookup: CDR1 DFQATT, CDR2 SNEGSKA (reference sequence). In DNA form, the CDR3 reads TGCAGTGCTCCCCGACAGTGGGGGTCCTACGAGCAGTACTTC. Translating it yields CSAPRQWGSYEQYF.

The chain combines TRBV28 with TRBJ2-7; D perhaps matches TRBD1 (6 bases). The germline V and J ends were trimmed by 3 bases and 4 bases, with 16 bases remaining between them. CDR1 MDHEN and CDR2 SYDVKM come from the germline V gene. There are 15 residues in the CDR3. CDR3 coding DNA: TGTGCCAGCAGTTTCAACAGGGTTAGGCATTACGAGCAGTACTTC. Translating gives CASSFNRVRHYEQYF.

This clonotype was seen a few times. This chain uses TRBV12-3 or TRBV12-4 with TRBJ2-5, with 7 bases identical to TRBD2. The CDR3 length is 14 residues. Trimming cost V 3 bases and J 5 bases; bases outside gene matches: 6. The CDR3 loop reads CASSFWGGMETQYF. For the CDR3, the DNA is TGTGCCAGCAGTTTCTGGGGGGGGATGGAGACCCAGTACTTC.

The chain employs TRBV12-3 or TRBV12-4 and TRBJ2-7; D is uncertain. The V gene lost 2 bases and the J gene lost 10 bases, with 12 bases spanning the gap. This CDR3 comprises 12 residues. The CDR3 spells CASSLYQASQYF. The CDR3 coding sequence is TGTGCCAGCAGTTTATATCAGGCTTCCCAGTACTTC.

CDR3 sequence (DNA): TGCAGTGCTAGCGGGGACAGGGGGCTCGGGGAAAAACTGTTTTTT. Residues: CSASGDRGLGEKLFF. The chain has TRBV20-1 and TRBJ1-4, with 12 positions matching TRBD1. The CDR3 runs to 15 residues. Losses at the gene ends were 3 bases for V and 8 bases for J; bases not matched to a gene: 7. Germline CDR1 reads DFQATT; CDR2 reads SNEGSKA (reference sequence).

This clonotype was counted once. J is TRBJ2-2 and V is TRBV2; 7 bases are shared with TRBD2. With 8 bases clipped from V and 4 bases from J, the junction kept 4 bases outside the gene matches. This CDR3 comprises 13 residues. Germline CDR1 is SNHLY and CDR2 is FYNNEI. Written as DNA, the CDR3 is TGTGCCAGCCGGGCTAGCGGCACCGGGGAGCTGTTTTTT. The encoded protein is CASRASGTGELFF.

This clonotype was counted a few times. The chain links TRBV7-6 to TRBJ2-7; D is uncertain. V gave up 1 base and J gave up 4 bases, with 14 bases separating them. CDR1 is SGHVS and CDR2 is FNYEAQ in the germline V gene. The CDR3 loop spans 15 amino acids. Here the CDR3 DNA reads TGTGCCAGCAGCTTAGGAGGACGGACCGATTACGAGCAGTACTTC. Its protein product is CASSLGGRTDYEQYF. Filled out from reference TRBV7-6 and TRBJ2-7, the complete variable domain reads GAGVSQSPRYKVTKRGQDVALRCDPISGHVSLYWYRQALGQGPEFLTYFNYEAQQDKSGLPNDRFSAERPEGSISTLTIQRTEQRDSAMYRCASSLGGRTDYEQYFGPGTRLTVT.

This clonotype was seen a few times. The chain recombines TRBV27 with TRBJ2-2; D may be TRBD1 (5 bases). The CDR3 is 18 amino acids. The V end was cut by 5 bases, the J end by 1 base, with 20 bases between. Per germline, CDR1 MNHEY and CDR2 SMNVEV (reference sequence). CDR3 nucleotides: TGTGCCAGCAGTCTCTTTCCCCCATTAGGGGAGAACACCGGGGAGCTGTTTTTT. It translates to CASSLFPPLGENTGELFF.

Only a few counts were recorded for this clonotype. The chain has TRBV12-3 or TRBV12-4 and TRBJ2-5, with D perhaps matching TRBD1 or TRBD2 (6 bases each). V lost 4 bases to trimming and J lost 2 bases, with 17 bases between them. This CDR3 region has 16 residues. The CDR3 DNA sequence: TGTGCCAGCAGTTCCAGTCCCTGGGGGGCTCAAGAGACCCAGTACTTC. Residues: CASSSSPWGAQETQYF.